Each of the 20 T cell receptor beta chains below was sequenced from the same sample in a study of blood T cell repertoires in COVID-19. Method: immunoSEQ multiplex PCR; TCRdb's copy keeps in-frame clones and lacks some. The sample includes about 34,000 clones, approximately 88% seen only once; the top ten take 14%. Sequences were obtained from peripheral blood. These receptor sequences come from a man in his 60s with active COVID-19.

The chain uses TRBV28 and TRBJ1-2, with D perhaps matching TRBD1 (6 bases). Germline CDR1 MDHEN, CDR2 SYDVKM. There are 14 residues in the CDR3. Between the trimmed V and J ends, which lost 8 bases and 2 bases, there was a span of 15 bases. CDR3 amino acids: CASSPDRINYGYTF. CDR3 sequence (DNA): TGTGCCAGCTCTCCCGACAGGATCAACTATGGCTACACCTTC.

The chain is built from TRBV28 and TRBJ2-5; tentatively, D is TRBD2 (6 bases). The CDR3 runs to 16 residues. Germline V gene lookup returns CDR1 MDHEN and CDR2 SYDVKM. V lost 1 base and J 1 base, leaving 13 bases between the germline ends. CDR3 coding DNA: TGTGCCAGCAGTTTATTAGGAGGGGCCTTCCAAGAGACCCAGTACTTC. This gives the protein CASSLLGGAFQETQYF.

This clone has only one observation. The chain links TRBV3-1 (or the pseudogene TRBV3-2) to TRBJ1-2; D is perhaps TRBD1 (5 bases). The germline CDR1 and CDR2 sequences are LGHDT and YNNKEL (reference sequence). The CDR3 spans 17 residues. Trimming took 0 bases from V and 5 from J, leaving 19 bases between them. The CDR3 spells CASSQDFPLGVRYGYTF. CDR3 bases: TGTGCCAGCAGCCAAGATTTCCCATTAGGGGTAAGGTATGGCTACACCTTC.

The CDR3 region has the DNA TGTGCCGTGAGAGGGTACTACGAGCAGTACTTC. Translated: CAVRGYYEQYF. The chain couples TRBV6-5 to TRBJ2-7; D is possibly TRBD2 (5 bases). Per germline, CDR1 MNHEY and CDR2 SVGAGI. CDR3 length equals 11 residues. Trimming took 11 bases from V and 3 from J, leaving 11 bases between them.

The chain employs TRBV18 and TRBJ2-1; D is possibly TRBD1 (6 bases). This CDR3 is 15 amino acids long. CDR1 KGHSH and CDR2 LQKENI come from the germline V gene. V was shortened by 5 bases and J by 0 bases, with 11 bases between the two germline ends. CDR3 protein: CASSTTGSSYNEQFF. The CDR3 region has the DNA TGTGCCAGCTCAACAACAGGGAGCTCCTACAATGAGCAGTTCTTC.

This sequence joins TRBV3-1 (or the pseudogene TRBV3-2) and TRBJ2-5, with TRBD2 matching over 8 bases. The CDR3 is 14 residues long. Germline CDR1 LGHDT, CDR2 YNNKEL (reference sequence). V was clipped by 5 bases and J by 1 base; unmatched bases: 3. The CDR3, as DNA: TGTGCCAGCAGCAACGGGGGGGGCCAAGAGACCCAGTACTTC. It specifies CASSNGGGQETQYF.

This chain connects TRBV2 to TRBJ2-5; 7 nucleotides line up with TRBD2. This CDR3 is 14 amino acids long. Germline V gene lookup returns CDR1 SNHLY and CDR2 FYNNEI. V was clipped by 5 bases and J by 2 bases; unmatched bases: 5. The CDR3 protein is CASSHGGSQETQYF. Written as DNA, the CDR3 is TGTGCCAGCAGTCACGGGGGGTCTCAAGAGACCCAGTACTTC.

The V and J genes are TRBV5-4 and TRBJ1-1; D is possibly TRBD1 (6 bases). Germline CDR1 and CDR2: SGHNT and YYREEE (reference sequence). V lost 2 bases and J 0 bases, leaving 17 bases between the germline ends. The CDR3 is 17 residues long. The CDR3 nucleotides read TGTGCCAGCAGCTTAAGCGGGGGCGGGGTGGTGAACACTGAAGCTTTCTTT. As protein: CASSLSGGGVVNTEAFF.

V gene TRBV2 combines with J gene TRBJ1-5; the match to TRBD1 covers 10 bases. This CDR3 is built from 15 residues. CDR1 is SNHLY and CDR2 is FYNNEI in the germline V gene. The V segment lost 7 bases and the J segment 6 bases; nucleotides outside the gene matches: 9. The CDR3: CASIKGQGGSQPQHF. Here the CDR3 DNA reads TGTGCCAGCATCAAAGGACAGGGGGGAAGTCAGCCCCAGCATTTT.

This clone was recorded only once. The chain recombines TRBV5-1 with TRBJ1-4, with D perhaps TRBD1 (5 bases). The V end lost 4 bases, the J end lost 0 bases, and 10 bases lay between the germline ends. Germline CDR1 SGHRS, CDR2 YFSETQ. The CDR3 spans 15 residues. The chain's CDR3 is CASSKTVATNEKLFF. CDR3 coding DNA: TGCGCCAGCAGCAAGACAGTGGCAACTAATGAAAAACTGTTTTTT.

CDR3 sequence (DNA): TGTGCCAGCAGTTCACGCACTTATACGCAGTATTTT. Amino acid sequence: CASSSRTYTQYF. The chain recombines TRBV27 with TRBJ2-3; D remains unclear. The V end lost 4 bases, the J end lost 7 bases, and 9 bases lay between the germline ends. This CDR3 spans 12 amino acids. Germline V gene lookup returns CDR1 MNHEY and CDR2 SMNVEV (reference sequence).

The rearrangement uses TRBV3-1 (or the pseudogene TRBV3-2) and TRBJ2-6; TRBD1 matches 9 bases. This CDR3 has 17 amino acids. Germline CDR1 reads LGHDT; CDR2 reads YNNKEL (reference sequence). J was trimmed by 0 bases and V by 8 bases; bases with no gene match: 8. In DNA form, the CDR3 reads TGTGCCAGCGTAGCAGGGACAGGGCTCTCTGGGGCCAACGTCCTGACTTTC. It encodes CASVAGTGLSGANVLTF.

This sequence joins TRBV19 and TRBJ2-7; 8 bases fit TRBD1. The CDR3 spans 14 residues. Germline assignment: CDR1 LNHDA and CDR2 SQIVND (reference sequence). V was pared by 1 base and J by 4 bases, with 3 bases of the junction left unmatched. The CDR3 region is CASSIGHRGYEQYF. In nucleotides, the CDR3 is TGTGCCAGTAGTATAGGTCACAGGGGGTACGAGCAGTACTTC. The whole variable domain, filled in from reference TRBV19 and TRBJ2-7, reads DGGITQSPKYLFRKEGQNVTLSCEQNLNHDAMYWYRQDPGQGLRLIYYSQIVNDFQKGDIAEGYSVSREKKESFPLTVTSAQKNPTAFYLCASSIGHRGYEQYFGPGTRLTVT.

V usage is TRBV5-5 and J usage is TRBJ1-5; TRBD1 might be the D (6 bases). The ends were cut back, 1 base at V and 2 bases at J, with 10 bases in the middle. The germline V gene encodes CDR1 SGHKS and CDR2 YYEKEE (reference sequence). This CDR3 contains 15 residues. The CDR3 nucleotides are TGTGCCAGCAGCTTGAACAGGGTGGGCAATCAGCCCCAGCATTTT. It specifies CASSLNRVGNQPQHF.

The chain employs TRBV19 and TRBJ2-1; weak D call: TRBD2 (5 bases). Between the trimmed V and J ends, which lost 3 bases and 7 bases, there was a span of 10 bases. This CDR3 comprises 13 residues. In germline, CDR1 is LNHDA, CDR2 SQIVND (reference sequence). The chain's CDR3 is CASSMMLANEQFF. CDR3 DNA sequence: TGTGCCAGTAGTATGATGCTAGCAAATGAGCAGTTCTTC.

This chain joins TRBV5-1 and TRBJ2-3; weak D call: TRBD2 (6 bases). Looked up from germline, CDR1 is SGHRS and CDR2 is YFSETQ. The CDR3 is 16 amino acids. V was cut by 0 bases and J by 3 bases, with 14 bases left in between. This CDR3 is CASSLVRGGTTDTQYF. The CDR3 bases are TGCGCCAGCAGCTTGGTACGGGGCGGGACTACAGATACGCAGTATTTT.

In its sample, this clone was seen a few times. The genes are TRBV27 and TRBJ1-1, with D perhaps TRBD1 (6 bases). V dropped 6 bases and J dropped 0 bases, with 11 bases sitting between them. Per germline, CDR1 MNHEY and CDR2 SMNVEV (reference sequence). The CDR3 spans 14 residues. Here the CDR3 reads CASRRQDMNTEAFF. For the CDR3, the DNA is TGTGCCAGCAGGCGACAGGATATGAACACTGAAGCTTTCTTT.

The chain is built from TRBV7-2 and TRBJ2-1, with 9 nucleotides matching TRBD2. Germline lookup yields CDR1 SGHTA and CDR2 FQGNSA. The CDR3 loop spans 14 amino acids. Germline trimming cut 5 bases from V and 10 bases from J; bases unmatched to any gene: 9. CDR3 nucleotide sequence: TGTGCCAGCAGCCATTCTAGCGGGGCCTCGGAGCAGTTCTTC. It specifies CASSHSSGASEQFF.

V is TRBV27 and J is TRBJ1-5, with TRBD1 matching 9 bases. The CDR3 covers 15 residues. The germline CDR1 and CDR2 sequences are MNHEY and SMNVEV (reference sequence). The trim removed 6 bases at V and 4 bases at J, leaving 7 bases unmatched. CDR3 coding DNA: TGTGCCAGCAGGCCCGGGACAGGGTCTAATCAGCCCCAGCATTTT. Protein product: CASRPGTGSNQPQHF.

The rearrangement links TRBV6-5 to TRBJ2-5; the D gene is possibly TRBD2 (5 bases). Per the germline V gene, CDR1 is MNHEY and CDR2 is SVGAGI. The CDR3 is made up of 15 amino acids. Trimming cost V 6 bases and J 3 bases, with 17 bases left between them. The CDR3 DNA reads TGTGCCAGCAGCGACGGTGGGAGTAGGAAAGAGACCCAGTACTTC. This codes for CASSDGGSRKETQYF.